Following are 8 T cell receptor beta chains from one sample sequenced in a study of graft-versus-host responses after intestinal transplantation. Clones were read by immunoSEQ multiplex PCR, and TCRdb kept only the in-frame ones, dropping some. The data hold 20,000 to 25,000 clones, with 55% to 65% observed a single time. Here the sequenced sample was alloreactive CD4+ T cells from a mixed lymphocyte reaction culture, taken before intestinal transplant. The subset is: CFSE-low proliferating T cells sorted from roughly 6-day pre-transplant mixed lymphocyte reaction (GvH or HvG direction). These TCRs come from a human patient who received an intestinal transplant.

The chain joins TRBV2 to TRBJ2-5; 7 nucleotides agree with TRBD2. Germline V gene lookup returns CDR1 SNHLY and CDR2 FYNNEI. The CDR3 has 14 amino acids. The V gene end was trimmed by 1 base and the J gene end by 4 bases; junction bases not matched to a gene: 3. The CDR3 loop reads CASSEGTRGETQYF. The CDR3 region has the DNA TGTGCCAGCAGTGAAGGGACTAGGGGAGAGACCCAGTACTTC.

This chain uses TRBV5-1 with TRBJ1-1; 8 positions match TRBD1. The CDR3 contains 14 residues. Per germline, CDR1 SGHRS and CDR2 YFSETQ. Unmatched junction bases numbered 7, after V lost 3 bases and J lost 6 bases. The CDR3 reads CASSWRTGMSEAFF. The CDR3 DNA follows: TGCGCCAGCAGCTGGCGGACAGGGATGTCTGAAGCTTTCTTT. The full variable domain, with the rest looked up from reference TRBV5-1 and TRBJ1-1, is KAGVTQTPRYLIKTRGQQVTLSCSPISGHRSVSWYQQTPGQGLQFLFEYFSETQRNKGNFPGRFSGRQFSNSRSEMNVSTLELGDSALYLCASSWRTGMSEAFFGQGTRLTVV.

CDR3 loop: CASSDPAAVLAGTTDTQYF. For the CDR3, the DNA is TGTGCCAGCAGTGACCCCGCGGCGGTACTAGCGGGGACCACAGATACGCAGTATTTT. The chain has TRBV6-4 and TRBJ2-3; 10 nucleotides line up with TRBD2. The length of the CDR3 is 19 residues. Trimming took 2 bases from V and 2 from J; bases not matched to a gene: 13. Per the germline V gene, CDR1 is MRHNA and CDR2 is SNTAGT.

V usage is TRBV18 and J usage is TRBJ1-1; D remains ambiguous. The CDR3 spans 13 residues. The germline gives CDR1 KGHSH, CDR2 LQKENI. Trimming took 6 bases from V and 6 from J, leaving 14 bases between them. CDR3 nucleotide sequence: TGTGCCAGCTCCCCCCTCCGGGGTCCTGAAGCTTTCTTT. This gives the protein CASSPLRGPEAFF.

The gene calls are TRBV7-8 and TRBJ2-7; D gene unclear. Looked up from germline, CDR1 is SGHVS and CDR2 is FQNEAQ. There are 14 residues in the CDR3. Trimming removed 4 bases from V and 0 bases from J, with 10 bases in between. CDR3 DNA sequence: TGTGCCAGCAGCTACAGACGTAACTCCTACGAGCAGTACTTC. Its protein product is CASSYRRNSYEQYF.

This clone was detected only a few times. The chain has TRBV5-1 and TRBJ1-4, with D possibly TRBD1 on 5 matching bases. V lost 1 base and J 3 bases, leaving 10 bases between the germline ends. The CDR3 sequence is 15 residues long. Germline CDR1 reads SGHRS; CDR2 reads YFSETQ. The DNA for the CDR3 is TGCGCCAGCAGCTTGCGGGGGGGGGCTAATGAAAAACTGTTTTTT. Protein: CASSLRGGANEKLFF.

The gene calls are TRBV10-3 and TRBJ2-2, with 14 bases aligning to TRBD2. Germline assignment: CDR1 ENHRY and CDR2 SYGVKD. The CDR3 loop spans 18 amino acids. J lost 2 bases, V lost 3 bases, and 5 bases had no gene match. CDR3: CAISDPGLAGVNTGELFF. The CDR3 DNA follows: TGTGCCATCAGTGACCCGGGACTAGCGGGAGTCAACACCGGGGAGCTGTTTTTT.

The chain carries TRBV9 and TRBJ2-3; 11 positions match TRBD2. The CDR3 runs 16 residues. Germline CDR1 SGDLS, CDR2 YYNGEE. Trimming at V came to 0 bases and at J to 7 bases, leaving 7 bases not matched to a gene. CDR3 sequence: CASSVGVAGGANTQYF. Written as DNA, the CDR3 is TGTGCCAGCAGCGTAGGTGTAGCGGGGGGGGCGAATACGCAGTATTTT.